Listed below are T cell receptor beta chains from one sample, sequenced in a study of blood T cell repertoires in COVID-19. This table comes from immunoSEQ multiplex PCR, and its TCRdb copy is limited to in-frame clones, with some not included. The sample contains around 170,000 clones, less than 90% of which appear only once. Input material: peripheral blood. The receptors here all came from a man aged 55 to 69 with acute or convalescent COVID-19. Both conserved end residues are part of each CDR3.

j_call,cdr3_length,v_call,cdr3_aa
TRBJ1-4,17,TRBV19,CASSTRGTHPAGEKLFF
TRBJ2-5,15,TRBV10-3,CAISDTGGTQETQYF
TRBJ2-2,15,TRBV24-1,CATSEFGHGVGELFF
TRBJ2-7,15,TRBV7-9,CASSPGGSGGYEQYF
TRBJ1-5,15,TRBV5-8,CASSLGERGNQPQHF
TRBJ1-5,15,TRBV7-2,CASSLSRSGNQPQHF
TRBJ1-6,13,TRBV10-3,CAISEDRGSPLHF
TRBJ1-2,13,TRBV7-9,CASSLARGYGYTF
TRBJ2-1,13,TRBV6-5,CASTRQGWHEQFF
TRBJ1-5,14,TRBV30,CAWSWGQRNQPQHF
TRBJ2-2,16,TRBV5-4,CASSPGGTSYTGELFF
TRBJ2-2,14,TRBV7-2,CASSFGANTGELFF
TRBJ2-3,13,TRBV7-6,CASSSRSGDTQYF
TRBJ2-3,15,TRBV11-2,CASSPTSGGTDTQYF
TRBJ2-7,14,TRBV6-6,CASTWVGSTYEQYF
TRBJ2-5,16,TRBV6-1,CASSERAGVLQETQYF
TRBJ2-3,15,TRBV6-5,CASSSSGTGTDTQYF
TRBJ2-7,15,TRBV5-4,CASSSGTSADYEQYF
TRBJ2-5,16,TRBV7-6,CASTLGAGDRKETQYF
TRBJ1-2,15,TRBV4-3,CASSQGSRGTYGYTF
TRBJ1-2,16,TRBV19,CASSVSVGQGLGGYTF
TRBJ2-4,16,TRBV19,CASSKGTGSSKNIQYF
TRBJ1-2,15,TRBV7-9,CASSPGGQGYYGYTF
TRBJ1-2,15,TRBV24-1,CATRGTGRTNYGYTF
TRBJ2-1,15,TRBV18,CASSPGLGGYNEQFF
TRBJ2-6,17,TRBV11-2,CASRQRLAGAGANVLTF
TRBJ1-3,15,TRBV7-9,CASSQHRGAGNTIYF
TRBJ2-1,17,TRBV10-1,CASSESGPSGGANEQFF
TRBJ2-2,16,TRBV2,CASDDKREGPTGELFF
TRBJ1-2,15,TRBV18,CASSPPTQGVEGYTF
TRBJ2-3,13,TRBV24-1,CATSDQRRDKINF
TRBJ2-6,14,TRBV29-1,CSVAVSSGANVLTF
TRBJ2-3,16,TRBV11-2,CASTSKLGTFTDTQYF